The present entry profiles one TCR beta chain with its context. At the DNA level, this CDR3 is encoded by other sequences in the same sample as well. These data belong to a study of blood T cell repertoires in COVID-19. There are 12 residues in the CDR3. Germline values: CDR1 SGHDN, CDR2 FVKESK. Deletions cut 0 bases from V and 8 bases from J, with 7 bases between. Original analysis: Estimation of nucleated cell counts relied on the amplification of reference gene primers. Clones were read by immunoSEQ multiplex PCR, and TCRdb kept only the in-frame ones, dropping some. V and J calls and clone size are as listed in that table; D and trimming were resolved from the DNA. The sample consists of around 200,000 clones, about nine tenths of them appearing once.

The gene calls are TRBV14 and TRBJ1-2; the D gene is possibly TRBD1 (6 bases). Sequencing input: peripheral blood. This TCR came from a man between 18 and 35 years old with active or convalescent COVID-19. The chain's CDR3 is CASSQDRGGYTF. The CDR3 DNA sequence: TGTGCCAGCAGCCAAGACAGGGGCGGCTACACCTTC.